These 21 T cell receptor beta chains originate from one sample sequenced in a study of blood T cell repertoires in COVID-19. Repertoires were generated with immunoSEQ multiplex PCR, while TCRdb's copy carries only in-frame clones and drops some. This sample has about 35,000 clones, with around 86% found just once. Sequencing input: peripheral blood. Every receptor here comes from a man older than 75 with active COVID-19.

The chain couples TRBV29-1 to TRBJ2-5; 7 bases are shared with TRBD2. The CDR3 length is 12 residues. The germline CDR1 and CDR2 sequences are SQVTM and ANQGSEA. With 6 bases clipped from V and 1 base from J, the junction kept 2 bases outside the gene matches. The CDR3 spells CSVLATQETQYF. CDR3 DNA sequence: TGCAGCGTACTAGCGACCCAAGAGACCCAGTACTTC. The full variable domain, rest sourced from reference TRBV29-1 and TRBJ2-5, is SAVISQKPSRDICQRGTSLTIQCQVDSQVTMMFWYRQQPGQSLTLIATANQGSEATYESGFVIDKFPISRPNLTFSTLTVSNMSPEDSSIYLCSVLATQETQYFGPGTRLLVL.

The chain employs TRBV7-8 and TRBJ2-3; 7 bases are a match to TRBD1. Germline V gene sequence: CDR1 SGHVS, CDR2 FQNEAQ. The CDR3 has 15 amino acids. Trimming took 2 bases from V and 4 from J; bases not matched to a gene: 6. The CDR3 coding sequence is TGTGCCAGCAGCTTATCCAGGACAGGAGCAGATACGCAGTATTTT. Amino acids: CASSLSRTGADTQYF.

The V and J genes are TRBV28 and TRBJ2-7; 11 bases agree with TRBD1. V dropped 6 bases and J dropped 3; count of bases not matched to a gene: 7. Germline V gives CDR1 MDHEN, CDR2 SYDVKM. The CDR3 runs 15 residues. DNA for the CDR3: TGTGCCAGCAGCCGCACCGGGACAGGGGGCTACGAGCAGTACTTC. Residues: CASSRTGTGGYEQYF.

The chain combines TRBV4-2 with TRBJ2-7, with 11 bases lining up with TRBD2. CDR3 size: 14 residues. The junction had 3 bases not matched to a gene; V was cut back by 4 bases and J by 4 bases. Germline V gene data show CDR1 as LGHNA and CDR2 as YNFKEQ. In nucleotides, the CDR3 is TGTGCCAGCAGCCCCACTAGCGGGAGATACGAGCAGTACTTC. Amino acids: CASSPTSGRYEQYF.

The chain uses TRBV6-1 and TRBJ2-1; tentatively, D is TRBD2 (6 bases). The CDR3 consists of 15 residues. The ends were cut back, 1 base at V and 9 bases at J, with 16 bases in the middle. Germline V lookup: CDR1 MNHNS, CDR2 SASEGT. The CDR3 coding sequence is TGTGCCAGCAGTGAAGTTCCGGGGGAACCTAGTGAGCAGTTCTTC. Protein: CASSEVPGEPSEQFF.

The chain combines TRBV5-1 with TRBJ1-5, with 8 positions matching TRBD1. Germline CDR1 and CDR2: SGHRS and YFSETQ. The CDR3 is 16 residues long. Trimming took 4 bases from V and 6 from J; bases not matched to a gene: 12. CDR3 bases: TGCGCCAGCAGCCCCTACGGACAGGGTGGGGGTCAGCCCCAGCATTTT. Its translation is CASSPYGQGGGQPQHF.

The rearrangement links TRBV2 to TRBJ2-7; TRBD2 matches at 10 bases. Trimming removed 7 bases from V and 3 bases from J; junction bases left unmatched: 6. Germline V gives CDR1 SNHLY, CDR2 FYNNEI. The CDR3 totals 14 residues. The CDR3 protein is CASIWTSGIYEQYF. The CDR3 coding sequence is TGTGCCAGCATATGGACTAGCGGCATCTACGAGCAGTACTTC.

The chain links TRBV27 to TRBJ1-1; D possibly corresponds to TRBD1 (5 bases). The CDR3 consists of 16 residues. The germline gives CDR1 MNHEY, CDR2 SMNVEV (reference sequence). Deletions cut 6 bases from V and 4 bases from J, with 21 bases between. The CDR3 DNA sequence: TGTGCCAGCAGCCCATACAATGGAGGGGCCAGCACTGAAGCTTTCTTT. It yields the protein CASSPYNGGASTEAFF.

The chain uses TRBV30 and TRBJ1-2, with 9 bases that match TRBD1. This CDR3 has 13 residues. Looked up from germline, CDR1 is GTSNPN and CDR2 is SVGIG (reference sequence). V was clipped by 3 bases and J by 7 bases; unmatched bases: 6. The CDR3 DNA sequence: TGTGCCTGGAGCCTACAGGGGGCGCTTGGCTACACCTTC. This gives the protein CAWSLQGALGYTF.

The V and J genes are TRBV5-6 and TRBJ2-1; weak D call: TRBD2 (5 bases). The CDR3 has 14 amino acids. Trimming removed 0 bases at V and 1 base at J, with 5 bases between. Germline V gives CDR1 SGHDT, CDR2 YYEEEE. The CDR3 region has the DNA TGTGCCAGCAGCTTGGGACTATCCTACAATGAGCAGTTCTTC. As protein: CASSLGLSYNEQFF. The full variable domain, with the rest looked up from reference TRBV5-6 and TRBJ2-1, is DAGVTQSPTHLIKTRGQQVTLRCSPKSGHDTVSWYQQALGQGPQFIFQYYEEEERQRGNFPDRFSGHQFPNYSSELNVNALLLGDSALYLCASSLGLSYNEQFFGPGTRLTVL.

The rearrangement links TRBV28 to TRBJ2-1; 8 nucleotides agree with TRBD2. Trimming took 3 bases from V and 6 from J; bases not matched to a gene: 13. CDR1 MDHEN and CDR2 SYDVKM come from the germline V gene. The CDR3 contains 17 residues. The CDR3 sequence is CASSFSSGTSRFNEQFF. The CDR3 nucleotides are TGTGCCAGCAGTTTTTCCTCAGGGACTAGTAGGTTCAATGAGCAGTTCTTC.

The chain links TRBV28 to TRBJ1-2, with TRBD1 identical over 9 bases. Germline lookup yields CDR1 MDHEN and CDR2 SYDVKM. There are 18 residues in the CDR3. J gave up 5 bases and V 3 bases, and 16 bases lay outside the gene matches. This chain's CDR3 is CASSFTFLRDRAVYGYTF. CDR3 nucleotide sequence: TGTGCCAGCAGTTTTACCTTTCTAAGGGACAGGGCTGTTTATGGCTACACCTTC.

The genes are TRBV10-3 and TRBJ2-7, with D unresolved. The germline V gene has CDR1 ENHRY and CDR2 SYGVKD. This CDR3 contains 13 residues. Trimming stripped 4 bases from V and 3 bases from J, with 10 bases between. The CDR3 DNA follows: TGTGCCATCAGTGTGGCCGAAGACTACGAGCAGTACTTC. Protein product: CAISVAEDYEQYF.

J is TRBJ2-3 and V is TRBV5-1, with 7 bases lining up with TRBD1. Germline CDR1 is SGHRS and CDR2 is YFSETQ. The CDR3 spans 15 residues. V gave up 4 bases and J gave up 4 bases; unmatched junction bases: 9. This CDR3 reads CASSSIQGSADTQYF. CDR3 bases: TGCGCCAGCAGCAGTATACAGGGGTCGGCAGATACGCAGTATTTT.

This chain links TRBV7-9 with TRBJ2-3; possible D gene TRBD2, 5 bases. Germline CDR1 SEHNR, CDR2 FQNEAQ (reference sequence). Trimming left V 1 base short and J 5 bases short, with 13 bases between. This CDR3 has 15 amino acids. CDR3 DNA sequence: TGTGCCAGCAGCTTAGGCGCCGGGATCGAAGATACGCAGTATTTT. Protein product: CASSLGAGIEDTQYF.

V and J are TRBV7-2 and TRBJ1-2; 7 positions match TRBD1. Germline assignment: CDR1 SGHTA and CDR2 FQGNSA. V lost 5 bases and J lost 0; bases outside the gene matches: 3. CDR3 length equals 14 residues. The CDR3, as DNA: TGTGCCAGCAGCCACAGGGGAACTAACTATGGCTACACCTTC. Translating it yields CASSHRGTNYGYTF.

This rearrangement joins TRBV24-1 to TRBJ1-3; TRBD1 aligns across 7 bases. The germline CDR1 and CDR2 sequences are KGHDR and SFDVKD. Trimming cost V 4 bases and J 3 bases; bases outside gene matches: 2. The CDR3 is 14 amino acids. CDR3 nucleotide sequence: TGTGCCACCAGTGACGGGACAGTTGGAAACACCATATATTTT. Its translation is CATSDGTVGNTIYF.

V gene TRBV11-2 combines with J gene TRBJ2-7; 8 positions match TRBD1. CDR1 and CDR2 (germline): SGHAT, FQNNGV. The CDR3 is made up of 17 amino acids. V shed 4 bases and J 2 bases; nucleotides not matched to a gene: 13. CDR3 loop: CASSSPSTGGRAYEQYF. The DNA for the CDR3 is TGTGCCAGCAGCTCGCCTTCCACAGGGGGGAGAGCCTACGAGCAGTACTTC. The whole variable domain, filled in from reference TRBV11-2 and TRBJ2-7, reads EAGVAQSPRYKIIEKRQSVAFWCNPISGHATLYWYQQILGQGPKLLIQFQNNGVVDDSQLPKDRFSAERLKGVDSTLKIQPAKLEDSAVYLCASSSPSTGGRAYEQYFGPGTRLTVT.

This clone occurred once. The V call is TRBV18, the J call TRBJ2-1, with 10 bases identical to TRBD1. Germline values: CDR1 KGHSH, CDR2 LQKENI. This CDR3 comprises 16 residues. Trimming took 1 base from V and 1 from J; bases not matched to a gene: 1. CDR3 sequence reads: CASSPRDRGSYNEQFF. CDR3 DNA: TGTGCCAGCTCACCACGGGACAGGGGATCCTACAATGAGCAGTTCTTC. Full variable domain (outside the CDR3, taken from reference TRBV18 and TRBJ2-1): NAGVMQNPRHLVRRRGQEARLRCSPMKGHSHVYWYRQLPEEGLKFMVYLQKENIIDESGMPKERFSAEFPKEGPSILRIQQVVRGDSAAYFCASSPRDRGSYNEQFFGPGTRLTVL.

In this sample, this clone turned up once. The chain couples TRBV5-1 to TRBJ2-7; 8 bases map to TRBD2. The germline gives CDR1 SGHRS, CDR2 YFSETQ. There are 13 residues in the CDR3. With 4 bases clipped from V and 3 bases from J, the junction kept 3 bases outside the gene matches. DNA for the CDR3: TGCGCCAGCAGCACCGGGACTAGCTACGAGCAGTACTTC. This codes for CASSTGTSYEQYF. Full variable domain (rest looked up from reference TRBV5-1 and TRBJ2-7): KAGVTQTPRYLIKTRGQQVTLSCSPISGHRSVSWYQQTPGQGLQFLFEYFSETQRNKGNFPGRFSGRQFSNSRSEMNVSTLELGDSALYLCASSTGTSYEQYFGPGTRLTVT.

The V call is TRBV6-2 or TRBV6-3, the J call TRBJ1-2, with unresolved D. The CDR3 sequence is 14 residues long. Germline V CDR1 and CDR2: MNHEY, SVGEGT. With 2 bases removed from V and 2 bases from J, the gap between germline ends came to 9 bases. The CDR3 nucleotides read TGTGCCAGCAGTTACGACGGAGGAAACTATGGCTACACCTTC. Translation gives CASSYDGGNYGYTF.